This is a list of T cell receptor beta chains from one sample in a study of cytomegalovirus exposure and HLA in healthy donors. Clones were read by immunoSEQ multiplex PCR, and TCRdb kept only the in-frame ones, dropping some. The profile shows roughly 130,000 clones, roughly 66% of them singletons. Sequenced material: PBMCs. The origin of the receptors is a woman aged 55-69 years in good health and CMV-seronegative. Both conserved end residues are part of each CDR3. D genes are given only for firm matches. Clone size is given for some rows only: seen once, a few or many times, or a class if the clone is expanded.

d_call	v_call	clone_size	j_call	cdr3_aa	cdr3_nt
.	TRBV14	.	TRBJ1-6	CASSPFSSYNSPLHF	TGTGCCAGCAGCCCATTTAGCTCCTATAATTCACCCCTCCACTTT
TRBD2	TRBV9	.	TRBJ2-3	CASSPPNAGGLDTQYF	TGTGCCAGCAGCCCGCCTAACGCGGGGGGATTAGATACGCAGTATTTT
.	TRBV6-5	.	TRBJ1-2	CASRQVGYGYTF	TGTGCCAGCAGACAGGTTGGCTATGGCTACACCTTC
TRBD1	TRBV9	.	TRBJ2-3	CASSAGDRPDTDTQYF	TGTGCCAGCAGCGCAGGGGACAGACCAGACACAGATACGCAGTATTTT
TRBD2	TRBV29-1	few	TRBJ2-1	CSVETSGHYNEQFF	TGCAGCGTTGAGACTAGCGGCCACTACAATGAGCAGTTCTTC
TRBD2	TRBV5-1	.	TRBJ2-1	CASSPTPLAGGRYNEQFF	TGCGCCAGCAGCCCAACTCCACTAGCGGGAGGGCGTTACAATGAGCAGTTCTTC
TRBD2	TRBV7-9	.	TRBJ2-1	CASSLAVGTSGRYEQFF	TGTGCCAGCAGCTTAGCGGTCGGGACTAGCGGGAGGTATGAGCAGTTCTTC
TRBD1	TRBV18	.	TRBJ2-1	CASSPGTENNEQFF	TGTGCCAGCTCACCAGGGACAGAAAACAATGAGCAGTTCTTC
TRBD1	TRBV7-3	.	TRBJ2-1	CASSPGGGHEQFF	TGTGCCAGCAGCCCAGGGGGTGGCCATGAGCAGTTCTTC
.	TRBV5-1	.	TRBJ2-7	CASRLDGGYEQYF	TGCGCCAGCCGGTTGGACGGGGGCTACGAGCAGTACTTC
.	TRBV5-1	once	TRBJ2-2	CASSPHPDTGELFF	TGCGCCAGCAGCCCCCACCCGGACACCGGGGAGCTGTTTTTT
.	TRBV19	.	TRBJ1-1	CASRRGVAINTEAFF	TGTGCCTCGAGACGAGGAGTGGCTATCAACACTGAAGCTTTCTTT
.	TRBV20-1	few	TRBJ2-7	CSASAPLEQYF	TGCAGTGCTAGTGCCCCCCTCGAGCAGTACTTC
TRBD2	TRBV5-1	.	TRBJ2-7	CASSSQGTSGGAYEQYF	TGCGCCAGCAGCTCCCAAGGGACTAGCGGGGGGGCTTACGAGCAGTACTTC
.	TRBV7-2	once	TRBJ1-3	CASSLAPLARSGNTIYF	TGTGCCAGCAGCTTAGCCCCTTTAGCACGCTCTGGAAACACCATATATTTT
.	TRBV9	.	TRBJ2-3	CASSVGYSSDTQYF	TGTGCCAGCAGCGTAGGTTACTCTTCAGATACGCAGTATTTT
TRBD2	TRBV5-1	.	TRBJ2-7	CASSLALAGGIYEQYF	TGCGCCAGCAGCTTGGCCCTAGCGGGGGGGATCTACGAGCAGTACTTC
.	TRBV7-2	.	TRBJ1-5	CASSLEGRRSNQPQHF	TGTGCCAGCAGCTTAGAGGGGCGAAGGAGCAATCAGCCCCAGCATTTT
.	TRBV19	.	TRBJ1-5	CATNPIGRSYNQPQHF	TGTGCCACCAACCCGATAGGGAGGAGTTACAATCAGCCCCAGCATTTT
TRBD1	TRBV6-6	.	TRBJ1-6	CASSPGQGASPLHF	TGTGCCAGCAGTCCGGGACAGGGGGCTTCTCCCCTCCACTTT
TRBD1	TRBV29-1	.	TRBJ1-1	CSVETGVGTEAFF	TGCAGCGTAGAAACAGGGGTAGGCACTGAAGCTTTCTTT
.	TRBV7-9	.	TRBJ1-1	CASSLRGQGNTEAFF	TGTGCCAGCAGCTTAAGAGGTCAGGGGAACACTGAAGCTTTCTTT
TRBD1	TRBV7-3	.	TRBJ2-2	CASSWGIGGLNTGELFF	TGTGCCAGCAGCTGGGGTATAGGGGGCTTGAACACCGGGGAGCTGTTTTTT
TRBD1	TRBV27	.	TRBJ1-2	CASSFTGTGVYGYTF	TGTGCCAGCAGTTTTACCGGGACAGGGGTTTATGGCTACACCTTC
TRBD2	TRBV27	.	TRBJ2-1	CASRGGGAVSYNEQFF	TGTGCCAGCAGGGGCGGGGGGGCGGTATCCTACAATGAGCAGTTCTTC
.	TRBV7-2	.	TRBJ2-1	CASSLKVGRDSPRGFF	TGTGCCAGCAGCCTAAAAGTGGGCAGGGATTCTCCCAGGGGGTTCTTC
TRBD2	TRBV5-8	.	TRBJ2-1	CASSLGTSGGPSVF	TGTGCCAGCAGCCTAGGGACTAGCGGGGGCCCCTCTGTCTTC
.	TRBV5-4	.	TRBJ2-1	CASSAESVSPQFF	TGTGCCAGCAGCGCCGAGAGCGTCTCTCCCCAGTTCTTC
TRBD1	TRBV6-6	few	TRBJ2-7	CASSYSPPGQAGEQYF	TGTGCCAGCAGTTACTCCCCTCCGGGACAGGCGGGAGAGCAGTACTTC
.	TRBV9	.	TRBJ2-5	CASSVDLGGWGETQYF	TGTGCCAGCAGCGTAGATTTGGGGGGTTGGGGAGAGACCCAGTACTTC
.	TRBV5-8	.	TRBJ2-3	CASRRTGTDTQYF	TGTGCCAGCCGACGGACAGGCACAGATACGCAGTATTTT
.	TRBV5-6	.	TRBJ1-5	CASSLGQAYSNQPQHF	TGTGCCAGCAGCTTGGGGCAGGCTTATAGCAATCAGCCCCAGCATTTT
.	TRBV2	.	TRBJ1-6	CASSAGVNNSPLHF	TGTGCCAGCAGTGCAGGGGTTAATAATTCACCCCTCCACTTT
TRBD2	TRBV19	.	TRBJ2-3	CASSIRASGSWADTQYF	TGTGCCAGTAGTATAAGGGCTAGCGGGAGTTGGGCAGATACGCAGTATTTT
TRBD2	TRBV19	.	TRBJ2-1	CASSRAGSAYNEQFF	TGTGCCAGTAGTCGAGCGGGATCGGCCTACAATGAGCAGTTCTTC
.	TRBV29-1	.	TRBJ2-1	CSVEVLGTEQFF	TGCAGCGTTGAAGTGCTGGGCACTGAGCAGTTCTTC
.	TRBV6-6	.	TRBJ2-5	CASSYSTEETQYF	TGTGCCAGCAGTTACTCGACAGAAGAGACCCAGTACTTC
.	TRBV5-6	.	TRBJ2-1	CASSLVGPNNEQFF	TGTGCCAGCAGCTTGGTGGGGCCCAACAATGAGCAGTTCTTC
TRBD1	TRBV9	few	TRBJ1-4	CASSLTGTANEKLFF	TGTGCCAGCAGCCTAACCGGGACAGCTAATGAAAAACTGTTTTTT
.	TRBV10-3	.	TRBJ2-4	CAISEGPSGGKNIQYF	TGTGCCATCAGTGAGGGGCCGAGTGGGGGGAAAAACATTCAGTACTTC
TRBD1	TRBV19	.	TRBJ1-5	CASQNTGESRNQPQHF	TGTGCCAGTCAAAATACAGGGGAGTCTCGCAATCAGCCCCAGCATTTT
.	TRBV11-2	.	TRBJ2-7	CASARGEGYEQYF	TGTGCCAGCGCGAGGGGGGAGGGCTACGAGCAGTACTTC
.	TRBV29-1	.	TRBJ1-2	CSVEGRGTYGYTF	TGCAGCGTTGAAGGACGGGGAACGTATGGCTACACCTTC
.	TRBV29-1	few	TRBJ1-3	CSVELGNTIYF	TGCAGCGTTGAATTAGGAAACACCATATATTTT
.	TRBV18	.	TRBJ1-1	CASSPPSAANTEAFF	TGTGCCAGCTCACCACCCTCCGCGGCGAACACTGAAGCTTTCTTT
TRBD1	TRBV18	.	TRBJ2-7	CASSLKTGGSGYEQYF	TGTGCCAGCTCACTTAAGACAGGGGGCTCAGGCTACGAGCAGTACTTC
TRBD1	TRBV28	few	TRBJ1-2	CASSPSGDRGRDGYTF	TGTGCCAGCAGTCCCTCGGGGGACAGGGGGAGGGATGGCTACACCTTC
TRBD1	TRBV12-5	.	TRBJ1-2	CASGLVSGQGAYGYTF	TGTGCTAGTGGTTTGGTCTCCGGACAGGGGGCGTATGGCTACACCTTC
TRBD2	TRBV14	.	TRBJ2-1	CASSPSGRAFWQFF	TGTGCCAGCAGCCCTAGCGGGAGGGCCTTTTGGCAGTTCTTC